The sequence of this TCR beta chain was determined in a study of shared clonotypes between healthy human individuals. As for the study in general: For every donor, three CD4 naive, three CD4 memory, two CD8 naive and one CD8 memory plates were used.

Findings and caveats of the study: Sequencing of the sorted subsets was shown by rarefaction to be incomplete despite large depth.

A remark on this clone: Its target is not known.

V lost 0 bases, J lost 4 bases, and 1 base lay in between. Germline CDR1 is LGHNA and CDR2 is YSLEER. The CDR3 is 13 amino acids. All participating donors were Caucasian adults from Nashville, Tennessee. The table came from immunoSEQ multiplex PCR; TCRdb's copy has only in-frame clones and leaves some out. The sample lists 2.3 million or so clones, over 90% seen once, with 0.35% to 0.45% in the top ten. The receptor comes from a man aged 18 to 29 in good health. Some clones in this sample may be carry-over from other donors' samples. Sequencing used naive CD4+ T cells from PBMCs. Subset meaning: CD45RA+ positively selected. The chain combines TRBV4-3 with TRBJ2-6; D remains unclear. The CDR3 nucleotides are TGCGCCAGCAGCCAAGAGGGGGCCAACGTCCTGACTTTC. Its protein is CASSQEGANVLTF.